A selection of T cell receptor beta chains follows, all from one sample in a study of T-cell reconstitution after alpha-beta-depleted transplantation in children. Via MiXCR, TCRdb re-called the PCR reads, giving one row per CDR3 protein. Of some 600,000 distinct CDR3 sequences in the sample, 10% to 15% were seen once. This specimen consisted of PBMCs, mostly from graft donor cells, obtained 360 days after TCRalphabeta/CD19-depleted stem cell transplant. The receptors originated from a male patient younger than 18 who had a stem cell transplant for acute myeloid leukemia, so the T cells may come from the graft donor. Both conserved end residues are part of each CDR3. The D gene is left open where the match is weak. Not every row has a clone size; where given, it reads once, few, many or a size class.

TRBV6-1	TRBJ2-7	many	TRBD1	TGTGCCAGCAGGGGGATGGACAGGTGGGGAACCTACGAGCAGTACTTC	CASRGMDRWGTYEQYF
TRBV20-1	TRBJ2-5	few	TRBD2	TGCAGTGCCGTGGGACTAGTAGAAGAGACCCAGTACTTC	CSAVGLVEETQYF
TRBV15	TRBJ2-1	.	.	TGTGCCACCAGCAGAGATGCGGGGGCCTCCGCAATCAATGAGCAGTTCTTC	CATSRDAGASAINEQFF
TRBV27	TRBJ2-7	many	.	TGCGCCAGCAGCTTGCCATCCTACGAGCAGTACTTC	CASSLPSYEQYF
TRBV6-1	TRBJ2-5	few	TRBD1	TGTGCCAGCAGCCCGAGGGGGGACAGGCAGCAAGAGACCCAGTACTTC	CASSPRGDRQQETQYF
TRBV20-1	TRBJ2-7	few	TRBD2	TGCAGTGCTCCGGGACTAGCCTCCTACGAGCAGTACTTC	CSAPGLASYEQYF
TRBV29-1	TRBJ2-7	many	TRBD1	TGCAGCGTTGTATTACAGGGGGCAGGGGAGCAGTACTTC	CSVVLQGAGEQYF
TRBV18	TRBJ2-5	many	.	TGTGCCAGCTCACCAAAGGAAGAGACCCAGTACTTC	CASSPKEETQYF
TRBV12-3/TRBV12-4	TRBJ2-3	many	TRBD2	TGTGCCAGCACCCATCTAGCGGACACAGATACGCAGTATTTT	CASTHLADTDTQYF
TRBV4-3	TRBJ2-5	.	.	TGCGCCAGCAGCCAAGATAAGGCAGGGTGGGGAGAGACCCAGTACTTC	CASSQDKAGWGETQYF
TRBV28	TRBJ2-7	few	TRBD2	TGTGCCAGCAGTTTTGTACTAGCGGGAGGCTCGCAGTACTTC	CASSFVLAGGSQYF
TRBV18	TRBJ2-1	.	TRBD2	TGTGCCAGCTCATCGGGACTAGCGGGAGTGGTTGAGCAGTTCTTC	CASSSGLAGVVEQFF
TRBV7-2	TRBJ2-1	.	TRBD2	TGTGCCAGCAGCGCCCGACTAGCGAGTGTTACGTACCATGAGCAGTTCTTC	CASSARLASVTYHEQFF
TRBV28	TRBJ2-3	few	.	TGTGCCAGCACCAGCGGCCGCACAGATACGCAGTATTTT	CASTSGRTDTQYF
TRBV12-3/TRBV12-4	TRBJ2-3	.	.	TGTGCCAGCAGTCCCCACTCCGTGATGGCTGATACGCAGTATTTT	CASSPHSVMADTQYF
TRBV21-1	TRBJ2-1	many	.	TGTGCCAGCAGCAAGAAACGGGGTGGACCTTACGATGAGCAGTTCTTC	CASSKKRGGPYDEQFF
TRBV11-1	TRBJ2-4	few	TRBD1	TGTGCCAGCAGCTCACAGGGCAGGGGGCGACCAGAGGCCAAAAACATTCAGTACTTC	CASSSQGRGRPEAKNIQYF
TRBV4-3	TRBJ2-1	few	TRBD2	TGCGCCAGCAGCCAGGCGGGACTAGCAGGTCCGGAGCAGTTCTTC	CASSQAGLAGPEQFF
TRBV7-6	TRBJ2-2	few	.	TGTGCCAGCAGCCCCCCGTATGCCGGGGAGCTGTTTTTT	CASSPPYAGELFF
TRBV28	TRBJ2-2	many	TRBD2	TGTGCCAGCATTAATAGCGGGAGCGGTCCCGGGGAGCTGTTTTTT	CASINSGSGPGELFF
TRBV15	TRBJ2-3	many	TRBD2	TGTGCCACCTATAAGCGGGAGGCTGGAGATACGCAGTATTTT	CATYKREAGDTQYF
TRBV29-1	TRBJ2-1	.	.	TGCAGCGCAGGGGCCAGGGCACCCTACAATGAGCAGTTCTTC	CSAGARAPYNEQFF
TRBV4-1	TRBJ2-7	few	.	TGCGCCAGCAGCCAGACCCCGGGCCTAGATGACTCCTACGAGCAGTACTTC	CASSQTPGLDDSYEQYF
TRBV29-1	TRBJ2-7	many	.	TGCAGCGCCGCCGCTAGAAGGAACTACGAGCAGTACTTC	CSAAARRNYEQYF
TRBV21-1	TRBJ2-7	.	.	TGTGCCAGCAGCGGGCACCTCAAGGCCTACGAGCAGTACTTC	CASSGHLKAYEQYF
TRBV5-6	TRBJ1-4	few	TRBD1	TGTGCCAGCAGTCACAGGGGCTTGCTTGAAAAACTGTTTTTT	CASSHRGLLEKLFF
TRBV15	TRBJ2-3	.	TRBD1	TGTGCCACCAGCAGAACAAACAGGGGGTATACGCAGTATTTT	CATSRTNRGYTQYF
TRBV3-1	TRBJ2-3	many	TRBD2	TGTGCCAGCAGCCAAGACGGGATGGCGGGAGCGGAAACAGATACGCAGTATTTT	CASSQDGMAGAETDTQYF
TRBV27	TRBJ1-6	.	TRBD1	TGTGCCAGCAGTTTTTTGACAGGGGGACATAATTCACCCCTCCACTTT	CASSFLTGGHNSPLHF
TRBV12-3/TRBV12-4	TRBJ2-2	many	.	TGTGCCAGCAGTGGAGGTGGGGAGCCGGGGGAGCTGTTTTTT	CASSGGGEPGELFF
TRBV20-1	TRBJ2-1	many	TRBD2	TGCAGTGCTAGGACTAGCGGGAGACCCAGCTCCTACAATGAGCAGTTCTTC	CSARTSGRPSSYNEQFF
TRBV11-2	TRBJ2-7	few	.	TGTGCCAGCAGCTTAGAAATCCAGATCTACGAGCAGTACTTC	CASSLEIQIYEQYF
TRBV25-1	TRBJ1-2	.	.	TGTGCCAGCAGATCCTCGACAGCTACTAACTATGGCTACACCTTC	CASRSSTATNYGYTF
TRBV12-3/TRBV12-4	TRBJ2-2	.	TRBD1	TGTGCCAGCGGTCGTGGACAGGCGACTTTTAACACCGGGGAGCTGTTTTTT	CASGRGQATFNTGELFF
TRBV16	TRBJ2-2	.	.	TGTGCCAGCAGCCAATCCAGCGTCACCGGGGAGCTGTTTTTT	CASSQSSVTGELFF
TRBV29-1	TRBJ2-5	.	.	TGCAGCGTGACCGACAGAATCCAAGAGACCCAGTACTTC	CSVTDRIQETQYF
TRBV29-1	TRBJ2-5	.	.	TGCAGCGCCACTGCGGCGGGGGAGACCCAGTACTTC	CSATAAGETQYF
TRBV5-4	TRBJ2-3	many	.	TGTGCCAGCAGGAGGTCGGCTAGCACAGATACGCAGTATTTT	CASRRSASTDTQYF
TRBV30	TRBJ2-3	few	.	TGTGCCTGGAGTGTACGTGGGGCAGATACGCAGTATTTT	CAWSVRGADTQYF
TRBV28	TRBJ2-1	.	.	TGTGCCAGCACGGGGCGGGACCCTATAAAATACAATGAGCAGTTCTTC	CASTGRDPIKYNEQFF
TRBV7-9	TRBJ2-7	.	.	TGTGCCAGCAGCCCATCAGGTTTGGCCCACGAGCAGTACTTC	CASSPSGLAHEQYF
TRBV28	TRBJ2-7	many	TRBD2	TGTGCCAGCAAGGTGGCAGCCGGCGGATGGGGAGCGGGGATATACGAGCAGTACTTC	CASKVAAGGWGAGIYEQYF
TRBV7-2	TRBJ2-7	many	.	TGTGCCAGCAGCTTTTCAGGTTACGAGCAGTACTTC	CASSFSGYEQYF
TRBV29-1	TRBJ2-7	.	.	TGCAGCGTTGAATGGGATATAGGGTCCTACGAGCAGTACTTC	CSVEWDIGSYEQYF
TRBV5-1	TRBJ2-4	.	TRBD1	TGCGCCAGCAGCCAAGAGACCCACTGGACAGGGGGGAAAAACATTCAGTACTTC	CASSQETHWTGGKNIQYF
TRBV7-3	TRBJ2-2	.	.	TGTGCCAGCAGCTTAACGCCCGGGCATATTGCCGGGGAGCTGTTTTTT	CASSLTPGHIAGELFF
TRBV9	TRBJ2-2	.	TRBD2	TGTGCCAGCCGGGAGGGCAGGACCGGGGAGCTGTTTTTT	CASREGRTGELFF